Listed below are T cell receptor beta chains from one sample, sequenced in a study of shared clonotypes between healthy human individuals. Clones were read by immunoSEQ multiplex PCR, and TCRdb kept only the in-frame ones, dropping some. The table includes roughly 1,500,000 clones, around 98.5% detected once. What was sequenced was naive CD4+ T cells sorted from blood. Receptors were obtained from a man in his thirties or forties in good health. CDR3s include the opening cysteine and the closing phenylalanine or tryptophan. Fields, in order: CDR3 DNA, CDR3 protein, D gene, clone size, CDR3 length, V gene, J gene. D genes are given only for firm matches. Clone size is shown for a subset of rows, as once, few, many or a class of expanded clone.

DNA: TGTGCCAGCAGCTTAGTAGAGAGACTAGCGGGAGGTATTTCGGGGCAGTTCTTC
CDR3: CASSLVERLAGGISGQFF
D: TRBD2
size: once
length: 18
V: TRBV7-9
J: TRBJ2-1

DNA: TGTGCCAGCTCACCACCTGTAGGAAGCTCCTACGAGCAGTACTTC
CDR3: CASSPPVGSSYEQYF
D: .
size: .
length: 15
V: TRBV18
J: TRBJ2-7

DNA: TGCGCCAGCAGCCAAGATTACAGAACCCATGAAGCTTTCTTT
CDR3: CASSQDYRTHEAFF
D: .
size: .
length: 14
V: TRBV4-3
J: TRBJ1-1

DNA: TGTGCCAGCAGCGTAGGGGTAGCGGGAATTGAGCAGTTCTTC
CDR3: CASSVGVAGIEQFF
D: TRBD2
size: .
length: 14
V: TRBV9
J: TRBJ2-1

DNA: TGTGCCAGCAGTAGTCCGGCGGCCACAGATACGCAGTATTTT
CDR3: CASSSPAATDTQYF
D: .
size: .
length: 14
V: TRBV25-1
J: TRBJ2-3

DNA: TGTGCCAGCAGGGGACAGGGCTCCAATGAGCAGTTCTTC
CDR3: CASRGQGSNEQFF
D: TRBD1
size: .
length: 13
V: TRBV2
J: TRBJ2-1

DNA: TGCGCCAGCAGCCAAGACCCGCGCGGGAGAGACACCGGGGAGCTGTTTTTT
CDR3: CASSQDPRGRDTGELFF
D: TRBD2
size: .
length: 17
V: TRBV4-1
J: TRBJ2-2

DNA: TGCAGTGCCACCCGCACCGGGGAGCTGTTTTTT
CDR3: CSATRTGELFF
D: .
size: .
length: 11
V: TRBV20-1
J: TRBJ2-2

DNA: TGTGCCAGCAGTTACTCGAGACAGCAAGATGGCTACACCTTC
CDR3: CASSYSRQQDGYTF
D: .
size: .
length: 14
V: TRBV6-6
J: TRBJ1-2

DNA: TGTGCCAGCAGTTTAAGGGCCTACGAGCAGTACTTC
CDR3: CASSLRAYEQYF
D: .
size: once
length: 12
V: TRBV28
J: TRBJ2-7

DNA: TGTGCCAGCAGCGTAGCGGACGGAAACACTGAAGCTTTCTTT
CDR3: CASSVADGNTEAFF
D: .
size: once
length: 14
V: TRBV9
J: TRBJ1-1

DNA: TGTGCCTGGTGTGCTGGGAGCTCCTACAATGAGCAGTTCTTC
CDR3: CAWCAGSSYNEQFF
D: .
size: once
length: 14
V: TRBV30
J: TRBJ2-1

DNA: TGTGCCAGCGGCTTAGAGGAGGGAAACACCATATATTTT
CDR3: CASGLEEGNTIYF
D: .
size: .
length: 13
V: TRBV2
J: TRBJ1-3

DNA: TGTGCCAGCTCAACAACTATTAGCGGGATTTCAGATACGCAGTATTTT
CDR3: CASSTTISGISDTQYF
D: TRBD2
size: once
length: 16
V: TRBV18
J: TRBJ2-3

DNA: TGTGCCAGCAGTTCGGCCTGGGGCTACACCTTC
CDR3: CASSSAWGYTF
D: .
size: .
length: 11
V: TRBV7-2
J: TRBJ1-2

DNA: TGTGCCAGCTCACAAGGGACAGCCTACGAGCAGTACTTC
CDR3: CASSQGTAYEQYF
D: TRBD1
size: .
length: 13
V: TRBV18
J: TRBJ2-7

DNA: TGCGCCAGCAGCTTGGAGGGACACCTGAGCTCCTACAATGAGCAGTTCTTC
CDR3: CASSLEGHLSSYNEQFF
D: .
size: .
length: 17
V: TRBV5-1
J: TRBJ2-1

DNA: TGTGCCAGCAGTTTATGGGGGGAACCTACGAACACCGGGGAGCTGTTTTTT
CDR3: CASSLWGEPTNTGELFF
D: .
size: .
length: 17
V: TRBV27
J: TRBJ2-2

DNA: TGTGCCAGTACCAAGACGACCTCTTCGACTGGGGCCAACGTCCTGACTTTC
CDR3: CASTKTTSSTGANVLTF
D: .
size: .
length: 17
V: TRBV19
J: TRBJ2-6

DNA: TGTGCCAGCAGTTCCCGAGTCGGACCAAGCAATCAGCCCCAGCATTTT
CDR3: CASSSRVGPSNQPQHF
D: .
size: .
length: 16
V: TRBV28
J: TRBJ1-5

DNA: TGTGCCAGTAGTATAGATCCCAGGGGCACCTACGAGCAGTACTTC
CDR3: CASSIDPRGTYEQYF
D: .
size: .
length: 15
V: TRBV19
J: TRBJ2-7

DNA: TGCGCCAGCATCCCCCTGGGTGAGCAGTTCTTC
CDR3: CASIPLGEQFF
D: .
size: many
length: 11
V: TRBV23-1
J: TRBJ2-1

DNA: TGTGCCAGCTCGGCTGGGTTTTCCTACGAGCAGTACTTC
CDR3: CASSAGFSYEQYF
D: .
size: .
length: 13
V: TRBV5-6
J: TRBJ2-7

DNA: TGCGCCAGCAGCCGGACGGAGACTAGCGGGAGGACCACAGATACGCAGTATTTT
CDR3: CASSRTETSGRTTDTQYF
D: TRBD2
size: .
length: 18
V: TRBV4-1
J: TRBJ2-3

DNA: TGTGCCAGCAGCGGCGGACTCGTCAATGAGCAGTTCTTC
CDR3: CASSGGLVNEQFF
D: .
size: once
length: 13
V: TRBV4-2
J: TRBJ2-1

DNA: TGTGCCAGCAGCGTAGGGAGCGACTCCTACGAGCAGTACTTC
CDR3: CASSVGSDSYEQYF
D: .
size: .
length: 14
V: TRBV9
J: TRBJ2-7

DNA: TGTGCCAGCAGTGACAGGGGGAGCGTTAATGAAAAACTGTTTTTT
CDR3: CASSDRGSVNEKLFF
D: TRBD1
size: .
length: 15
V: TRBV25-1
J: TRBJ1-4

DNA: TGTGCCAGCAGCTTAAGACTTCGCGGGAGTCATGAGCAGTTCTTC
CDR3: CASSLRLRGSHEQFF
D: TRBD2
size: once
length: 15
V: TRBV11-2
J: TRBJ2-1

DNA: TGTGCCTGGAGTGTACGAAGACAGTCGTATGGCTACACCTTC
CDR3: CAWSVRRQSYGYTF
D: .
size: once
length: 14
V: TRBV30
J: TRBJ1-2

DNA: TGTGCCAGCAGTTACAGTGACAGCGGCTACACCTTC
CDR3: CASSYSDSGYTF
D: .
size: .
length: 12
V: TRBV6-6
J: TRBJ1-2

DNA: TGCGCCAGCAGCTTGGAAGTGAACAATGAGCAGTTCTTC
CDR3: CASSLEVNNEQFF
D: .
size: once
length: 13
V: TRBV5-1
J: TRBJ2-1

DNA: TGCAGTGCTAGACAGGCCGAGCAGTACTTC
CDR3: CSARQAEQYF
D: .
size: .
length: 10
V: TRBV20-1
J: TRBJ2-7

DNA: TGTGCCAGCAGAGCCGACAGGGCGGGTGGCTACACCTTC
CDR3: CASRADRAGGYTF
D: TRBD1
size: .
length: 13
V: TRBV6-4
J: TRBJ1-2

DNA: TGCGCCAGCAGTCAACAGGTTAACTATGGCTACACCTTC
CDR3: CASSQQVNYGYTF
D: .
size: .
length: 13
V: TRBV5-1
J: TRBJ1-2

DNA: TGTGCCAGCACCCCTGGTTTCAAAAACATTCAGTACTTC
CDR3: CASTPGFKNIQYF
D: .
size: .
length: 13
V: TRBV7-9
J: TRBJ2-4

DNA: TGTGCCAGCAGTCTTTGGGTAGAGACTGAAGCTTTCTTT
CDR3: CASSLWVETEAFF
D: .
size: .
length: 13
V: TRBV25-1
J: TRBJ1-1

DNA: TGTGCCAGCAGCTTAGGCGGGAGAAACTACAATGAGCAGTTCTTC
CDR3: CASSLGGRNYNEQFF
D: TRBD2
size: .
length: 15
V: TRBV7-9
J: TRBJ2-1